This T cell receptor beta chain was sequenced in a study of blood T cell repertoires in COVID-19. Across the study: In each case, the material was cDNA or gDNA derived from T cells, B-cell-depleted T cells, or PBMCs.

CDR3 size: 15 residues. The V and J ends lost 4 bases and 8 bases, in that order; junction bases with no gene match: 10. Germline lookup yields CDR1 MNHEY and CDR2 SMNVEV (reference sequence). Original processing notes: Amplification of reference gene primers was used by the study to estimate nucleated cell counts. The table came from immunoSEQ multiplex PCR; TCRdb's copy has only in-frame clones and leaves some out. V and J calls and clone size follow that table, whereas D and trimming were derived from the DNA. The sample lists 50,000 to 65,000 clones, approximately 90% seen once, with 2.5% to 3.5% in the top ten.

This TCR was sampled from a man aged 50 to 59 with active COVID-19. The chain is built from TRBV27 and TRBJ1-2; 10 bases are shared with TRBD1. Sequencing was performed on peripheral blood. The CDR3, as DNA: TGTGCCAGCAGTTCCTGGGACAGGGGTAAAAGGGGCTACACCTTC. It encodes CASSSWDRGKRGYTF.